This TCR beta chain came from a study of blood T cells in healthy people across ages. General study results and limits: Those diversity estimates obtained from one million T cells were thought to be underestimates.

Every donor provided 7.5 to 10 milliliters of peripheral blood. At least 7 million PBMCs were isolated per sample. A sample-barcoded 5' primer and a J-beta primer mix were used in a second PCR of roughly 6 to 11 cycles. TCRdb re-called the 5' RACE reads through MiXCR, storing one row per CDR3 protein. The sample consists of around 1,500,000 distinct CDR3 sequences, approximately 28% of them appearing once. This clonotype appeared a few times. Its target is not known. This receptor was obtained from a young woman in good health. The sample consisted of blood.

The CDR3 reads CASSLRVWGLADLGGTGELFF. The CDR3 DNA sequence: TGTGCCAGCAGCTTAAGGGTTTGGGGACTAGCGGACCTAGGGGGCACCGGGGAGCTGTTTTTT. The chain links TRBV7-2 to TRBJ2-2; TRBD2 agrees at 11 bases. V lost 2 bases, J lost 4 bases, and 18 bases stayed unmatched. There are 21 residues in the CDR3. Germline loops: CDR1 SGHTA, CDR2 FQGNSA.